The rows below give T cell receptor beta chains drawn from one sample of a study of blood T cell repertoires in COVID-19. Using immunoSEQ multiplex PCR, the repertoire was profiled, and TCRdb retains in-frame clones only, with some absent. The sample consists of fewer than 300,000 clones, approximately 84% of them appearing once. The sample taken for sequencing was PBMCs or T cells enriched from blood (not recorded which). The receptors here all came from a man in his late teens or twenties who had recovered from COVID-19. Each CDR3 is given with its conserved first and last residue. D genes are given only for firm matches. Only some rows state a clone size, as once, few, many or a class for expanded clones.

d_call	j_call	clone_size	v_call	cdr3_aa	cdr3_nt
TRBD1	TRBJ1-6	once	TRBV2	CASSEGQGPPFYNSPLHF	TGTGCCAGCAGTGAGGGACAGGGGCCGCCATTTTATAATTCACCCCTCCACTTT
TRBD1	TRBJ1-5	NA	TRBV6-5	CASSYVQGNQPQHF	TGTGCCAGCAGTTACGTACAGGGGAATCAGCCCCAGCATTTT
TRBD2	TRBJ2-4	NA	TRBV19	CASSDRARGDVKNIQYF	TGTGCCAGTAGTGACCGGGCCCGGGGGGACGTTAAAAACATTCAGTACTTC
TRBD1	TRBJ2-5	NA	TRBV28	CASSTDRGLQETQYF	TGTGCCAGCAGTACAGACAGGGGCCTTCAAGAGACCCAGTACTTC
TRBD2	TRBJ2-5	NA	TRBV6-5	CATTERGGGETQYF	TGTGCCACCACGGAGAGGGGCGGGGGAGAGACCCAGTACTTC
NA	TRBJ1-4	NA	TRBV6-5	CASSSLLQEGKLFF	TGTGCCAGCAGTTCTCTCCTACAGGAGGGAAAACTGTTTTTT
TRBD1	TRBJ1-2	NA	TRBV19	CASSTTGKAYYGYTF	TGTGCCAGTAGTACGACAGGGAAGGCATACTATGGCTACACCTTC
TRBD1	TRBJ1-2	NA	TRBV2	CASSWTGGSNYGYTF	TGTGCCAGCAGTTGGACAGGGGGCTCAAACTATGGCTACACCTTC
NA	TRBJ2-7	NA	TRBV2	CASRSGTYSYEQYF	TGTGCCAGCAGGTCTGGGACATACTCCTACGAGCAGTACTTC
TRBD1	TRBJ1-5	NA	TRBV5-6	CASSLWTGSNQPQHF	TGTGCCAGCAGCCTTTGGACAGGGTCTAATCAGCCCCAGCATTTT
NA	TRBJ1-1	NA	TRBV4-1	CASSQYREETEAFF	TGCGCCAGCAGCCAATACAGGGAAGAAACTGAAGCTTTCTTT
TRBD1	TRBJ1-3	NA	TRBV7-9	CASSPLTGAGNTIYF	TGTGCCAGCAGCCCTCTGACAGGGGCTGGAAACACCATATATTTT
NA	TRBJ2-6	many	TRBV6-4	CASSDSGGSGANVLTF	TGTGCCAGCAGTGACTCAGGGGGCTCTGGGGCCAACGTCCTGACTTTC
NA	TRBJ1-3	NA	TRBV6-5	CASSKQQDSGNTIYF	TGTGCCAGCAGTAAACAACAGGACTCTGGAAACACCATATATTTT
NA	TRBJ1-5	NA	TRBV6-1	CASSDRTANQPQHF	TGTGCCAGCAGTGACCGGACAGCTAATCAGCCCCAGCATTTT
NA	TRBJ1-1	NA	TRBV18	CASSPLSGTEAFF	TGTGCCAGCTCACCACTTTCAGGCACTGAAGCTTTCTTT
TRBD1	TRBJ2-5	NA	TRBV5-4	CASSPGTGAGETQYF	TGTGCCAGCAGTCCCGGGACAGGGGCCGGGGAGACCCAGTACTTC
NA	TRBJ1-1	NA	TRBV5-1	CASSTGGNTEAFF	TGCGCCAGCAGCACCGGGGGGAACACTGAAGCTTTCTTT
NA	TRBJ1-5	few	TRBV28	CASSLRAGLRPQHF	TGTGCCAGCAGTTTACGGGCAGGGCTTCGGCCCCAGCATTTT
TRBD1	TRBJ1-2	NA	TRBV7-8	CASSWTGSINYGYTF	TGTGCCAGCAGCTGGACAGGGTCGATTAACTATGGCTACACCTTC
TRBD1	TRBJ1-2	NA	TRBV5-4	CASSPGQGANGYTF	TGTGCCAGCAGCCCCGGACAGGGGGCCAATGGCTACACCTTC
TRBD2	TRBJ2-7	NA	TRBV4-1	CASSQDETSGIYEQYF	TGCGCCAGCAGCCAAGACGAGACTAGCGGAATCTACGAGCAGTACTTC
TRBD2	TRBJ2-1	NA	TRBV5-1	CASSLAGVPSYNEQFF	TGCGCCAGCAGTCTAGCGGGTGTCCCCTCCTACAATGAGCAGTTCTTC
NA	TRBJ1-6	NA	TRBV15	CATSRYDSALHF	TGTGCCACCAGCAGATACGACTCGGCCCTCCACTTT
TRBD1	TRBJ1-1	NA	TRBV19	CASIGRDRERDTEAFF	TGTGCCAGTATAGGCCGGGACAGGGAGAGGGACACTGAAGCTTTCTTT
NA	TRBJ1-6	NA	TRBV19	CASSSQSSYNSPLHF	TGTGCCAGTAGTTCACAGAGCTCCTATAATTCACCCCTCCACTTT
TRBD2	TRBJ2-1	NA	TRBV28	CASSLLRLAATGTEQFF	TGTGCCAGCAGTTTATTGAGACTAGCGGCCACGGGGACTGAGCAGTTCTTC
NA	TRBJ2-1	NA	TRBV7-9	CASSLSSAAHNEQFF	TGTGCCAGCAGCTTAAGTAGCGCTGCCCACAATGAGCAGTTCTTC
NA	TRBJ1-1	NA	TRBV19	CASRGTVPEAFF	TGTGCCAGTAGGGGCACAGTCCCTGAAGCTTTCTTT
NA	TRBJ2-5	NA	TRBV19	CASSSFQETQYF	TGTGCCAGTAGCTCCTTCCAAGAGACCCAGTACTTC
NA	TRBJ1-5	NA	TRBV12-1	CASSFGRNQPQHF	TGTGCCAGCAGCTTCGGGAGGAATCAGCCCCAGCATTTT
TRBD1	TRBJ1-1	NA	TRBV28	CASSPPRGTGNTEAFF	TGTGCCAGCAGTCCCCCTCGAGGGACAGGCAACACTGAAGCTTTCTTT
TRBD2	TRBJ2-1	NA	TRBV5-8	CASSWPGLGANEQFF	TGTGCCAGCAGCTGGCCGGGACTAGGGGCCAATGAGCAGTTCTTC
NA	TRBJ2-1	NA	TRBV5-5	CASSLEIRNNEQFF	TGTGCCAGCAGCTTGGAGATCAGAAACAATGAGCAGTTCTTC
NA	TRBJ1-2	NA	TRBV10-3	CAISEGGSGYTF	TGTGCCATCAGTGAGGGGGGGAGTGGCTACACCTTC
TRBD1	TRBJ1-2	NA	TRBV7-9	CASSLLGTGMDGYTF	TGTGCCAGCAGCTTATTAGGGACAGGGATGGATGGCTACACCTTC
NA	TRBJ2-7	NA	TRBV6-5	CASSYLHSSYEQYF	TGTGCCAGCAGTTACCTTCACAGCTCCTACGAGCAGTACTTC
NA	TRBJ1-2	once	TRBV19	CASSTQGGNYGYTF	TGTGCCAGTAGTACCCAAGGAGGAAACTATGGCTACACCTTC
TRBD1	TRBJ2-5	NA	TRBV7-8	CASSLELTGVETQYF	TGTGCCAGCAGCTTAGAGCTGACAGGGGTTGAGACCCAGTACTTC